Listed below are T cell receptor beta chains from one sample, sequenced in a study of T cells in tuberculosis. Sequenced by immunoSEQ multiplex PCR; TCRdb stores in-frame clones only, minus some. The sample lists over 30,000 clones; 70% to 90% were seen once. The sequenced sample was PBMCs, obtained at tuberculosis diagnosis. The receptors were sampled from an adult with tuberculosis. CDR3s include the opening cysteine and the closing phenylalanine or tryptophan. A D gene is named only where the DNA matches it firmly. Clone size is stated in some rows and not others, as once, few, many or a class when expanded.

size: NA
D: NA
V: TRBV19
J: TRBJ1-5
CDR3: CASKQGTSTWPQHF
DNA: TGTGCCAGTAAACAGGGTACCAGTACTTGGCCCCAGCATTTT

size: NA
D: NA
V: TRBV15
J: TRBJ2-6
CDR3: CATSRRVNAGANVLTF
DNA: TGTGCCACCAGCAGACGAGTAAATGCTGGGGCCAACGTCCTGACTTTC

size: NA
D: TRBD1
V: TRBV5-6
J: TRBJ1-2
CDR3: CASSLGGDRDYGYTF
DNA: TGTGCCAGCAGCTTAGGGGGTGACAGGGACTATGGCTACACCTTC

size: NA
D: NA
V: TRBV27
J: TRBJ1-5
CDR3: CASSLQGRYPQHF
DNA: TGTGCCAGCAGTTTACAGGGCCGTTACCCCCAGCATTTT

size: NA
D: TRBD1
V: TRBV28
J: TRBJ1-4
CDR3: CASSGDRPNEKLFF
DNA: TGTGCCAGCAGCGGGGACAGGCCCAATGAAAAACTGTTTTTT

size: NA
D: NA
V: TRBV2
J: TRBJ1-3
CDR3: CASTLQVSGNTIYF
DNA: TGTGCCAGCACCTTACAGGTATCTGGAAACACCATATATTTT

size: NA
D: NA
V: TRBV19
J: TRBJ2-3
CDR3: CASSGGTDTDTQYF
DNA: TGTGCCAGTAGCGGAGGGACAGACACAGATACGCAGTATTTT

size: NA
D: NA
V: TRBV28
J: TRBJ1-2
CDR3: CASNARGAGYGYTF
DNA: TGTGCCAGCAACGCCCGGGGGGCAGGGTACGGCTACACCTTC

size: NA
D: TRBD1
V: TRBV27
J: TRBJ2-5
CDR3: CASSITGVGETQYF
DNA: TGTGCCAGCAGTATAACAGGGGTTGGGGAGACCCAGTACTTC

size: NA
D: TRBD1
V: TRBV6-1
J: TRBJ2-3
CDR3: CASSLDRVYTDTQYF
DNA: TGTGCCAGCAGCCTCGACAGGGTTTACACAGATACGCAGTATTTT

size: NA
D: NA
V: TRBV6-4
J: TRBJ1-3
CDR3: CASSDKFNRATSGNTIYF
DNA: TGTGCCAGCAGTGACAAGTTTAACAGGGCCACCTCTGGAAACACCATATATTTT

size: NA
D: NA
V: TRBV4-3
J: TRBJ1-1
CDR3: CASSQEATGNTEAFF
DNA: TGCGCCAGCAGCCAGGAGGCGACAGGAAACACTGAAGCTTTCTTT

size: NA
D: NA
V: TRBV4-1
J: TRBJ2-7
CDR3: CASSPRLAYEQYF
DNA: TGCGCCAGCAGCCCGCGGTTGGCCTACGAGCAGTACTTC

size: few
D: NA
V: TRBV14
J: TRBJ1-4
CDR3: CASSPGGGRGEKLFF
DNA: TGTGCCAGCAGCCCCGGCGGAGGGAGAGGAGAAAAACTGTTTTTT

size: once
D: NA
V: TRBV5-4
J: TRBJ2-7
CDR3: CASSPQAGHTYEQYF
DNA: TGTGCCAGCAGCCCACAGGCAGGGCACACCTACGAGCAGTACTTC

size: once
D: NA
V: TRBV10-3
J: TRBJ1-3
CDR3: CAISDLATSGNTIYF
DNA: TGTGCCATCAGTGATCTGGCCACCTCTGGAAACACCATATATTTT

size: NA
D: TRBD2
V: TRBV10-2
J: TRBJ2-7
CDR3: CASSVTSGRAVEQYF
DNA: TGCGCCAGCAGTGTAACTAGCGGGAGGGCCGTCGAGCAGTACTTC

size: NA
D: TRBD1
V: TRBV25-1
J: TRBJ1-4
CDR3: CASSLRQGTNEKLFF
DNA: TGTGCCAGCAGTCTACGACAGGGAACTAATGAAAAACTGTTTTTT

size: NA
D: NA
V: TRBV6-6
J: TRBJ2-1
CDR3: CASSPGSKENEQFF
DNA: TGTGCCAGCAGTCCCGGGTCCAAAGAAAATGAGCAGTTCTTC

size: NA
D: NA
V: TRBV15
J: TRBJ2-1
CDR3: CATLSLGANEQFF
DNA: TGTGCCACCCTCAGCTTGGGGGCCAATGAGCAGTTCTTC

size: NA
D: NA
V: TRBV4-2
J: TRBJ2-1
CDR3: CASSQERLHNEQFF
DNA: TGTGCCAGCAGCCAAGAAAGACTCCACAATGAGCAGTTCTTC

size: NA
D: TRBD2
V: TRBV7-9
J: TRBJ2-1
CDR3: CASRPQRGLSYNEQFF
DNA: TGTGCCAGCAGACCTCAGCGGGGTCTCTCCTACAATGAGCAGTTCTTC

size: NA
D: NA
V: TRBV12-5
J: TRBJ1-3
CDR3: CASGLVGSGAGNTIYF
DNA: TGTGCTAGTGGTTTGGTAGGTTCAGGGGCGGGAAACACCATATATTTT

size: NA
D: NA
V: TRBV6-1
J: TRBJ2-7
CDR3: CASGRNQGPYEQYF
DNA: TGTGCCAGCGGAAGGAACCAGGGCCCCTACGAGCAGTACTTC

size: NA
D: TRBD1
V: TRBV30
J: TRBJ1-4
CDR3: CAWSTDGDRRVEREKLFF
DNA: TGTGCCTGGAGTACAGACGGGGACAGGAGGGTTGAACGCGAAAAACTGTTTTTT

size: NA
D: TRBD1
V: TRBV28
J: TRBJ1-1
CDR3: CASSPRTGAGVVAFF
DNA: TGTGCCAGCAGTCCCCGGACAGGGGCCGGGGTTGTCGCTTTCTTT

size: few
D: NA
V: TRBV30
J: TRBJ1-5
CDR3: CAWSSLMVEQPQHF
DNA: TGTGCCTGGAGCTCCCTAATGGTCGAGCAGCCCCAGCATTTT

size: NA
D: NA
V: TRBV19
J: TRBJ1-2
CDR3: CASSLVRDYTF
DNA: TGTGCCAGTAGTCTGGTGCGGGACTACACCTTC

size: NA
D: TRBD2
V: TRBV7-3
J: TRBJ2-2
CDR3: CASSRNPLRAGTGTGELFF
DNA: TGTGCCAGCAGCCGAAACCCCCTAAGAGCGGGAACGGGCACCGGGGAGCTGTTTTTT

size: NA
D: TRBD1
V: TRBV4-3
J: TRBJ1-2
CDR3: CASSRSQGGGYTF
DNA: TGCGCCAGCAGCCGAAGCCAGGGGGGTGGCTACACCTTC

size: NA
D: NA
V: TRBV7-8
J: TRBJ1-3
CDR3: CASSWGGSGNTIYF
DNA: TGTGCCAGCAGCTGGGGGGGCTCTGGAAACACCATATATTTT

size: NA
D: TRBD1
V: TRBV5-8
J: TRBJ1-2
CDR3: CASSWTSGTGNYGYTF
DNA: TGTGCCAGCAGCTGGACCTCCGGGACAGGGAACTATGGCTACACCTTC

size: NA
D: NA
V: TRBV12-5
J: TRBJ1-6
CDR3: CASGQGQYSPLHF
DNA: TGTGCTAGTGGGCAAGGACAGTATTCACCCCTCCACTTT

size: NA
D: TRBD1
V: TRBV30
J: TRBJ1-3
CDR3: CAWSLGTGGSGNTIYF
DNA: TGTGCCTGGAGTTTGGGGACAGGAGGCTCTGGAAACACCATATATTTT

size: NA
D: TRBD1
V: TRBV10-2
J: TRBJ1-2
CDR3: CASSQPPGTGGIDGYTF
DNA: TGCGCCAGCAGTCAACCTCCCGGGACAGGGGGTATAGATGGCTACACCTTC